The 18 T cell receptor beta chains reported below all come from one sample, sequenced in a study of blood T cell repertoires in COVID-19 (dated by TCRdb to 2020 to 2022). Library prep was done by the immunoSEQ multiplex PCR assay. Entries here come from immuneACCESS through TCRdb and include only in-frame sequences with V and J called. Some clones fail to appear in such tables; in the studies checked, an unresolved V gene covers under half of the shortfall, and the cause of the remainder is unknown. The sample contains around 42,000 clones, just under 85% of them found a single time. The top ten clones comprise around 2.5% of the sample. Sequencing was performed on peripheral blood. The receptors shown here come from a woman aged 60-75 years with acute or convalescent COVID-19.

The chain couples TRBV6-5 to TRBJ2-1; 11 bases are shared with TRBD2. V lost 8 bases to trimming and J lost 5 bases; unmatched junction nucleotides: 5. The CDR3 extends over 14 amino acids. CDR1 is MNHEY, CDR2 SVGAGI, per germline. CDR3 sequence (DNA): TGTGCCAGCCTAAAACTAGCGGGGGACAATGAGCAGTTCTTC. Residues: CASLKLAGDNEQFF.

This clone was recorded only once. V is TRBV7-9 and J is TRBJ2-5; D remains unclear. The germline V and J ends were trimmed by 1 base and 2 bases, with 5 bases remaining between them. The CDR3 spans 13 residues. From germline, CDR1 is SEHNR and CDR2 FQNEAQ (reference sequence). CDR3 DNA: TGTGCCAGCAGCTTAGGCCAGCAAGAGACCCAGTACTTC. Translating gives CASSLGQQETQYF.

V gene TRBV28 combines with J gene TRBJ1-6; D is undetermined. Trimming cost V 5 bases and J 5 bases, with 4 bases left between them. The CDR3 length is 12 residues. CDR1 is MDHEN and CDR2 is SYDVKM in the germline V gene. The CDR3 reads CASSLNNSPLHF. CDR3 nucleotides: TGTGCCAGCAGTCTTAATAATTCACCCCTCCACTTT.

The rearrangement links TRBV7-8 to TRBJ2-1; 10 nucleotides match TRBD1. The junction had 14 bases not matched to a gene; V was cut back by 5 bases and J by 16 bases. CDR1 SGHVS and CDR2 FQNEAQ come from the germline V gene. The length of the CDR3 is 14 residues. CDR3 region: CASSPLATGTGVFF. CDR3 DNA sequence: TGTGCCAGCAGCCCGTTAGCCACCGGGACAGGGGTTTTCTTC.

This clone was detected only a few times. V usage is TRBV7-2 and J usage is TRBJ2-5, with 14 nucleotides matching TRBD2. The trim removed 4 bases at V and 5 bases at J, leaving 15 bases unmatched. Germline lookup yields CDR1 SGHTA and CDR2 FQGNSA. This CDR3 is built from 19 residues. The CDR3 spells CASSSLGLAGGPTWETQYF. CDR3 sequence (DNA): TGTGCCAGCAGCTCCCTTGGACTAGCGGGGGGACCTACTTGGGAGACCCAGTACTTC.

The chain's CDR3 is CASSSKTGSTYEKLFF. The CDR3 nucleotides are TGTGCCAGCAGCTCTAAGACAGGGTCAACCTATGAAAAACTGTTTTTT. The chain recombines TRBV7-9 with TRBJ1-4, with 7 bases that match TRBD1. The germline CDR1 and CDR2 sequences are SEHNR and FQNEAQ (reference sequence). The CDR3 has 16 amino acids. V lost 4 bases, J lost 6 bases, and 11 bases stayed unmatched. The full variable domain, rest sourced from reference TRBV7-9 and TRBJ1-4, is DTGVSQNPRHKITKRGQNVTFRCDPISEHNRLYWYRQTLGQGPEFLTYFQNEAQLEKSRLLSDRFSAERPKGSFSTLEIQRTEQGDSAMYLCASSSKTGSTYEKLFFGSGTQLSVL.

The chain uses TRBV2 and TRBJ2-2, with 8 bases lining up with TRBD1. The CDR3 has 15 amino acids. V lost 4 bases to trimming and J lost 3 bases; unmatched junction nucleotides: 4. In germline, CDR1 is SNHLY, CDR2 FYNNEI. For the CDR3, the DNA is TGTGCCAGCAGTGTAGACAGGGGCGACACCGGGGAGCTGTTTTTT. It codes for CASSVDRGDTGELFF.

The chain uses TRBV12-3 or TRBV12-4 and TRBJ1-2, with 10 bases that match TRBD1. V dropped 6 bases and J dropped 6; count of bases not matched to a gene: 4. The CDR3 has 13 amino acids. The DNA for the CDR3 is TGTGCCAGCAGGTCGACAGGGGGCGATGGCTACACCTTC. Translation gives CASRSTGGDGYTF.

The chain couples TRBV28 to TRBJ1-5, with no clear D. Looked up from germline, CDR1 is MDHEN and CDR2 is SYDVKM. The ends were cut back, 2 bases at V and 12 bases at J, with 11 bases in the middle. The CDR3 sequence is 12 residues long. Here the CDR3 DNA reads TGTGCCAGCAGTTTAACTATACTAAACCAGCATTTT. It is translated as CASSLTILNQHF.

CDR3 nucleotides: TGTGCCACCAGCGGGAGGGCGGCGGCTCGCGGCACCGGGGAGCTGTTTTTT. It encodes CATSGRAAARGTGELFF. The chain couples TRBV15 to TRBJ2-2; 7 bases map to TRBD2. The CDR3 has 17 amino acids. Looked up from germline, CDR1 is LNHNV and CDR2 is YYDKDF (reference sequence). V was pared by 5 bases and J by 4 bases, with 13 bases of the junction left unmatched.

This chain joins TRBV7-8 and TRBJ2-3, with D possibly matching TRBD2 (6 bases). The CDR3 consists of 18 residues. The germline gives CDR1 SGHVS, CDR2 FQNEAQ. V was trimmed by 2 bases and J by 1 base, leaving 19 bases between them. CDR3 sequence (DNA): TGTGCCAGCAGCTTAAGAACCACGGGAGACGGCCGCACAGATACGCAGTATTTT. Protein: CASSLRTTGDGRTDTQYF.

This chain connects TRBV14 to TRBJ1-4; D perhaps matches TRBD1 (6 bases). The ends were cut back, 2 bases at V and 4 bases at J, with 11 bases in the middle. There are 15 residues in the CDR3. Germline V gene sequence: CDR1 SGHDN, CDR2 FVKESK. The CDR3 sequence is CASSQQGIGNEKLFF. CDR3 DNA: TGTGCCAGCAGCCAACAGGGGATTGGTAATGAAAAACTGTTTTTT.

The V and J genes are TRBV30 and TRBJ2-7, with TRBD2 matching over 8 bases. CDR1 is GTSNPN and CDR2 is SVGIG in the germline V gene (reference sequence). The CDR3 contains 12 residues. The V and J ends lost 2 bases and 12 bases, in that order; junction bases with no gene match: 9. The CDR3 coding sequence is TGTGCCTGGAGTACTCCGGGGGGGTATCGGTACTTC. Its translation is CAWSTPGGYRYF.

J is TRBJ1-5 and V is TRBV19, with D maybe TRBD1 (6 bases). Germline lookup yields CDR1 LNHDA and CDR2 SQIVND (reference sequence). V was shortened by 5 bases and J by 4 bases, with 15 bases between the two germline ends. This CDR3 is 15 amino acids long. The CDR3 sequence: CASSWGQGSNQPQHF. Written as DNA, the CDR3 is TGTGCCAGTAGTTGGGGGCAGGGCTCAAATCAGCCCCAGCATTTT.

The V call is TRBV10-3, the J call TRBJ2-2, with TRBD1 matching over 7 bases. The CDR3 covers 15 residues. Germline values: CDR1 ENHRY, CDR2 SYGVKD. Trimming took 1 base from V and 4 from J; bases not matched to a gene: 3. The CDR3 is CAISELGGVTGELFF. DNA for the CDR3: TGTGCCATCAGTGAGTTAGGGGGCGTCACCGGGGAGCTGTTTTTT.

This clone has only a few counts. This chain connects TRBV5-6 to TRBJ1-3, with 7 bases aligning to TRBD1. Trimming removed 3 bases from V and 0 bases from J; junction bases left unmatched: 6. The CDR3 sequence is 16 residues long. The germline V gene encodes CDR1 SGHDT and CDR2 YYEEEE. The CDR3 reads CASSYDRESSGNTIYF. As DNA, the CDR3 is TGTGCCAGCAGCTACGACAGGGAATCCTCTGGAAACACCATATATTTT.

The rearrangement joins TRBV30 to TRBJ2-7; TRBD2 agrees at 7 bases. The CDR3 loop spans 15 amino acids. V trimming: 5 bases; J trimming: 2 bases; junction bases outside the gene matches: 12. CDR1 and CDR2 from the germline V gene are GTSNPN and SVGIG (reference sequence). The CDR3: CAWEGGRAGTYEQYF. The DNA of the CDR3 is TGTGCCTGGGAGGGAGGAAGAGCGGGGACCTACGAGCAGTACTTC.

The J gene is TRBJ2-7, the V gene TRBV4-2, with D possibly TRBD1 on 6 matching bases. The CDR3 contains 14 residues. Germline V gene lookup returns CDR1 LGHNA and CDR2 YNFKEQ. With 1 base removed from V and 2 bases from J, the gap between germline ends came to 9 bases. The chain's CDR3 is CASSQAPGAYEQYF. DNA for the CDR3: TGTGCCAGCAGCCAAGCTCCAGGGGCCTACGAGCAGTACTTC.